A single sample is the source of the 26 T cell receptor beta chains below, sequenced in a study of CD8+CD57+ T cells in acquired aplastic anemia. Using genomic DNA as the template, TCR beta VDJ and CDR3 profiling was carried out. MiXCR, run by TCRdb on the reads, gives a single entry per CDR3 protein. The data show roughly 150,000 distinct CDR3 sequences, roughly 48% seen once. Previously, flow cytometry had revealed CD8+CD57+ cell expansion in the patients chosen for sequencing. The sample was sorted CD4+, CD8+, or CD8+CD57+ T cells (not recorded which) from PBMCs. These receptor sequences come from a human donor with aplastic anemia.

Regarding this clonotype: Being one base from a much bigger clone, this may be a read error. CDR3 protein: CASSLGLANYEQYF. The CDR3 coding sequence is TGTGCCAGCAGTCTTGGGCTAGCGAACTACGAGCAGTACTTC. The chain employs TRBV27 and TRBJ2-7; D may be TRBD2 (6 bases). CDR1 is MNHEY, CDR2 SMNVEV, per germline (reference sequence). The CDR3 has 14 residues. V was pared by 5 bases and J by 3 bases, with 14 bases between.

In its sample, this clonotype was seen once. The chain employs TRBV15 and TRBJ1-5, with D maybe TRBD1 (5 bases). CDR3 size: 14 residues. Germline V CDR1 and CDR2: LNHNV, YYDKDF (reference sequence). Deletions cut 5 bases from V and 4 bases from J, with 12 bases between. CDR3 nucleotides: TGTGCCACCAGCCCTACAGGCGGTAATCAGCCCCAGCATTTT. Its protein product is CATSPTGGNQPQHF.

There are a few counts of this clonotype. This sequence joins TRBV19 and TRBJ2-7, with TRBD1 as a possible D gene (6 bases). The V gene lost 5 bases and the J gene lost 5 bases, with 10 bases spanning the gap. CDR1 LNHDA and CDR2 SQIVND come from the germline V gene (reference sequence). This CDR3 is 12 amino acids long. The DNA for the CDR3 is TGTGCCAGTAGTCGGCACAGGGACGAGCAGTACTTC. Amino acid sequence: CASSRHRDEQYF.

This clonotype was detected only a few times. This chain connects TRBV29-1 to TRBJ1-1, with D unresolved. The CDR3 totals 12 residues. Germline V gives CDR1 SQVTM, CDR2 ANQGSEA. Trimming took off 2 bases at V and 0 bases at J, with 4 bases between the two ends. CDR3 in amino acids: CSVEMVNTEAFF. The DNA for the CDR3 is TGCAGCGTTGAAATGGTGAACACTGAAGCTTTCTTT.

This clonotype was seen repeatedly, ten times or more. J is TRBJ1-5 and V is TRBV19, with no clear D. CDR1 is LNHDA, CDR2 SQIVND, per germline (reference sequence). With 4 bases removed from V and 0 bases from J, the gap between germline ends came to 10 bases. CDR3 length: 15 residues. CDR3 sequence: CASSKTEYSNQPQHF. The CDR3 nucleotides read TGTGCCAGTAGTAAGACTGAGTATAGCAATCAGCCCCAGCATTTT.

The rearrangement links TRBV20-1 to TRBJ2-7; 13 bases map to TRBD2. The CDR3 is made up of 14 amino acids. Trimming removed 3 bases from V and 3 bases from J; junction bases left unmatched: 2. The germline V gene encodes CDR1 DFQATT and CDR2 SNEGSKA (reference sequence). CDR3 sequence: CSARRTSGGYEQYF. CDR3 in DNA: TGCAGTGCTAGGAGGACTAGCGGGGGCTACGAGCAGTACTTC.

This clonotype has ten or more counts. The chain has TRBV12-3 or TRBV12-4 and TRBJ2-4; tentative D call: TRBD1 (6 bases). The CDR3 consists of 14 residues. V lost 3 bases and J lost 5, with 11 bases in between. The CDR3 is CASSLRGIENIQYF. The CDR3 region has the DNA TGTGCCAGCAGTTTGAGGGGGATCGAAAACATTCAGTACTTC.

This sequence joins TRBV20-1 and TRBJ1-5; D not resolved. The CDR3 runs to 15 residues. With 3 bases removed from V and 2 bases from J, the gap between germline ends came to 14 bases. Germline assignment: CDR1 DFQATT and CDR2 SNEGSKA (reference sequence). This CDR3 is CSARVTSGGNQPQHF. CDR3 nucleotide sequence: TGCAGTGCTAGGGTTACTTCGGGTGGCAATCAGCCCCAGCATTTT.

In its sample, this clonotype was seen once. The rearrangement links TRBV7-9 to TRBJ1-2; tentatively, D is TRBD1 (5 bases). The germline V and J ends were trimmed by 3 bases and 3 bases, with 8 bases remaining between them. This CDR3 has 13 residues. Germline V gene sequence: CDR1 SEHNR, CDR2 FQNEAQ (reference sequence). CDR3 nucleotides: TGTGCCAGCAGCTTTGGGACCGACTATGGCTACACCTTC. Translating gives CASSFGTDYGYTF. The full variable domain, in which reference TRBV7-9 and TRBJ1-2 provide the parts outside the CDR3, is DTGVSQNPRHKITKRGQNVTFRCDPISEHNRLYWYRQTLGQGPEFLTYFQNEAQLEKSRLLSDRFSAERPKGSFSTLEIQRTEQGDSAMYLCASSFGTDYGYTFGSGTRLTVV.

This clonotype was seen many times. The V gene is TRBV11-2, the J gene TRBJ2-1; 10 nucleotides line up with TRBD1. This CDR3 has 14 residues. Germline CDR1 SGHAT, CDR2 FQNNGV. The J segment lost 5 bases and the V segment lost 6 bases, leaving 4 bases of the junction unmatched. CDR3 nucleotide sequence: TGTGCCAGCAGGGGACAGGGGTCGGACAATGAGCAGTTCTTC. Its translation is CASRGQGSDNEQFF. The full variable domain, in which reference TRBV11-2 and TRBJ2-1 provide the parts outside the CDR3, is EAGVAQSPRYKIIEKRQSVAFWCNPISGHATLYWYQQILGQGPKLLIQFQNNGVVDDSQLPKDRFSAERLKGVDSTLKIQPAKLEDSAVYLCASRGQGSDNEQFFGPGTRLTVL.

CDR3 sequence reads: CASSEGVEQFETQYF. Written as DNA, the CDR3 is TGTGCCAGCAGTGAGGGGGTCGAGCAGTTCGAGACCCAGTACTTC. The chain links TRBV6-1 to TRBJ2-5, with D possibly being TRBD1 or TRBD2 (5 bases each). Germline V gene data show CDR1 as MNHNS and CDR2 as SASEGT. V was pared by 3 bases and J by 5 bases, with 16 bases between. This CDR3 spans 15 amino acids.

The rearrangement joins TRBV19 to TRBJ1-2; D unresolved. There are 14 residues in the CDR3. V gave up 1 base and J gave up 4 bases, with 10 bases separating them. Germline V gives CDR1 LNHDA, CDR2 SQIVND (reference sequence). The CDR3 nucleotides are TGTGCCAGTAGTATAGTAGGGCAGTTCTATGGCTACACCTTC. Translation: CASSIVGQFYGYTF.

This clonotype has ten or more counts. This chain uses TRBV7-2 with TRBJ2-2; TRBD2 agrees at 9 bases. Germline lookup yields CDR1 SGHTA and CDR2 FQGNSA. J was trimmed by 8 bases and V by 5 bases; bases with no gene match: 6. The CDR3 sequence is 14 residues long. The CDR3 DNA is TGTGCCAGCAGCCGAGCGGGAGGCCAAGGGGAGCTGTTTTTT. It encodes CASSRAGGQGELFF.

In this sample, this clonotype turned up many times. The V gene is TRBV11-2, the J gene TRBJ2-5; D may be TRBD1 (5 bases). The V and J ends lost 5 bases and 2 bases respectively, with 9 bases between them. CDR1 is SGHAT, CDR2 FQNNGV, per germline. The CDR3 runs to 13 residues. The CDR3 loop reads CASSRQLQETQYF. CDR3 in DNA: TGTGCCAGCAGCAGACAGTTACAAGAGACCCAGTACTTC.

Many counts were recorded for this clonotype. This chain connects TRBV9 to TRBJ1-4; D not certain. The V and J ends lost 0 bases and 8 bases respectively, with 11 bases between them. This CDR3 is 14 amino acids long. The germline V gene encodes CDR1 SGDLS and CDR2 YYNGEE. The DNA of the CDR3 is TGTGCCAGCAGCGTAGAGGCTGGTGGGGAAAAACTGTTTTTT. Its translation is CASSVEAGGEKLFF.

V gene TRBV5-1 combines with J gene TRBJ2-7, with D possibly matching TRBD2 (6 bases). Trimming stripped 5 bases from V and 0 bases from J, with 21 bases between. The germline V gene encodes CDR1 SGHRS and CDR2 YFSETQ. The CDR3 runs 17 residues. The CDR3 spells CASRRTPGGTSSYEQYF. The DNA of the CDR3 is TGCGCCAGCAGACGGACCCCTGGGGGGACCAGCTCCTACGAGCAGTACTTC.

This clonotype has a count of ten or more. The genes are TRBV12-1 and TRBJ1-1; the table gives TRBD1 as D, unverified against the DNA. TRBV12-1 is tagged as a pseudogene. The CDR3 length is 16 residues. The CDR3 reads CASSPCAYDRVTEAFF. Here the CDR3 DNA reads TGTGCCAGCAGCCCTTGCGCCTATGACAGGGTCACTGAAGCTTTCTTT.

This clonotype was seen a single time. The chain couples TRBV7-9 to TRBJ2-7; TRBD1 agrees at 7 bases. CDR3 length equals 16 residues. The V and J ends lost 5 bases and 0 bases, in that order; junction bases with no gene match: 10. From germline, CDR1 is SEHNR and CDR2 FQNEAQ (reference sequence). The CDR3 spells CASSPRTGRPSYEQYF. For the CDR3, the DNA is TGTGCCAGCAGCCCCCGGACAGGACGGCCCTCCTACGAGCAGTACTTC.

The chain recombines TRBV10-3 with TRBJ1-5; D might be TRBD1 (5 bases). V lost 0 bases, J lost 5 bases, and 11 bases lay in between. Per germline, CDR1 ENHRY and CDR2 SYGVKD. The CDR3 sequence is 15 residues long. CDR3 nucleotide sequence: TGTGCCATCAGTGAGTCGCAGGGCGGGGATCAGCCCCAGCATTTT. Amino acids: CAISESQGGDQPQHF.

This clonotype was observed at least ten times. CDR3 sequence: CASRGTGYSNQPQHF. In nucleotides, the CDR3 is TGTGCCAGTAGGGGGACAGGTTATAGCAATCAGCCCCAGCATTTT. V gene TRBV19 combines with J gene TRBJ1-5; TRBD1 agrees at 8 bases. There are 15 residues in the CDR3. Germline V gives CDR1 LNHDA, CDR2 SQIVND (reference sequence). The ends lost 6 bases at V and 0 bases at J; junction bases unmatched: 4.

The CDR3 sequence: CSARDTGEDTQYF. The DNA of the CDR3 is TGCAGTGCTAGAGATACAGGGGAAGATACGCAGTATTTT. V is TRBV20-1 and J is TRBJ2-3; 7 positions agree with TRBD1. V gave up 0 bases and J gave up 5 bases; unmatched junction bases: 2. This CDR3 has 13 residues. Looked up from germline, CDR1 is DFQATT and CDR2 is SNEGSKA (reference sequence).

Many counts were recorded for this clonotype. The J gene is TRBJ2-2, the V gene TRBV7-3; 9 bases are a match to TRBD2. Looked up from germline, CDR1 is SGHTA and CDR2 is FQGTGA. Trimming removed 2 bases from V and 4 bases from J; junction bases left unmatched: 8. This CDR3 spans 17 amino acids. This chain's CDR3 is CASSLRAAGGSTGELFF. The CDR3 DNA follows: TGTGCCAGCAGCTTACGGGCTGCGGGAGGGTCCACCGGGGAGCTGTTTTTT.

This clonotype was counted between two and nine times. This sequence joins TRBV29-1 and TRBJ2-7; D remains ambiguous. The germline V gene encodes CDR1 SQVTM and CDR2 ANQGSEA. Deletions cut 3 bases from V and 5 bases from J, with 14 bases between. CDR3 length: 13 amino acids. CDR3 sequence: CSVDPRAVDEQYF. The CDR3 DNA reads TGCAGCGTTGACCCTCGGGCCGTCGACGAGCAGTACTTC.

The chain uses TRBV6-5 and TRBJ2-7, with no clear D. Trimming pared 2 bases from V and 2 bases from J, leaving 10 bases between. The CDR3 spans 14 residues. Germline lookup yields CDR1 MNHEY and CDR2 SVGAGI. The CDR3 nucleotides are TGTGCCAGCAGTTACGGTCTGAACCCCTACGAGCAGTACTTC. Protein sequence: CASSYGLNPYEQYF.

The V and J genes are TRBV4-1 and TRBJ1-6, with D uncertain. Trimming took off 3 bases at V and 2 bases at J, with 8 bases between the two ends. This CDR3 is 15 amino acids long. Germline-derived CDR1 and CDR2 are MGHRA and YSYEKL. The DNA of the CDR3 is TGCGCCAGCAGCCAGGGAGGGACCTATAATTCACCCCTCCACTTT. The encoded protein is CASSQGGTYNSPLHF.

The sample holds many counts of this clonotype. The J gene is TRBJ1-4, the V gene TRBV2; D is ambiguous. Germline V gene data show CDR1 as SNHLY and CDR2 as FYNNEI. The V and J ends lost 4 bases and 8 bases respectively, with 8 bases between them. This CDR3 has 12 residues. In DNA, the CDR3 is TGTGCCAGCAGTGGGTCCCGCGAAAAACTGTTTTTT. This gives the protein CASSGSREKLFF.